Following are 7 T cell receptor beta chains from one sample sequenced in a study of human T cells and chemical hapten exposure. Documented time point: healthy volunteer bleed at 2 weeks. Researchers extracted total RNA from unfractionated whole blood. TCRdb reanalysed the RACE reads using MiXCR and keeps one entry per CDR3 protein. The profile shows around 130,000 distinct CDR3 sequences, more than 7.5% of them singletons. Sequences were obtained from whole blood. The receptors originated from a male donor in good health. Some clones in this sample may be carry-over from other donors' samples.

The chain employs TRBV12-3 or TRBV12-4 and TRBJ2-3; 7 positions agree with TRBD2. The CDR3 sequence is 14 residues long. Trimming removed 5 bases from V and 8 bases from J; junction bases left unmatched: 10. CDR3 sequence (DNA): TGTGCCAGCAGTGCCTATCTAGCGGCCGGTACGCAGTATTTT. Residues: CASSAYLAAGTQYF.

This clonotype came up a few times. This sequence joins TRBV10-3 and TRBJ2-7; D may match TRBD1 or TRBD2 (5 bases each). The CDR3 is 13 residues long. The V and J ends lost 3 bases and 3 bases respectively, with 9 bases between them. Germline CDR1 reads ENHRY; CDR2 reads SYGVKD. The CDR3 DNA sequence: TGTGCCATCAGTGAACAGAGGGGCTACGAGCAGTACTTC. It encodes CAISEQRGYEQYF.

This clonotype was detected a few times. The genes are TRBV7-6 and TRBJ2-1; D remains ambiguous. The CDR3 has 14 amino acids. V was shortened by 6 bases and J by 1 base, with 10 bases between the two germline ends. Germline loops: CDR1 SGHVS, CDR2 FNYEAQ. CDR3 sequence (DNA): TGTGCCAGCAGTTCTACACGATCCTACAATGAGCAGTTCTTC. This codes for CASSSTRSYNEQFF.

Many counts were recorded for this clonotype. The chain recombines TRBV29-1 with TRBJ2-1; TRBD1 matches at 7 bases. After removal of 3 bases from V and 4 bases from J, the junction contained 9 bases not matched to a gene. The CDR3 covers 15 residues. CDR1 and CDR2 (germline): SQVTM, ANQGSEA. CDR3 residues: CSVDPAGGTYNEQFF. CDR3 DNA: TGCAGCGTTGATCCCGCAGGGGGTACTTACAATGAGCAGTTCTTC.

This chain links TRBV29-1 with TRBJ2-1; 10 positions agree with TRBD1. Germline V gives CDR1 SQVTM, CDR2 ANQGSEA. The V segment lost 7 bases and the J segment 5 bases; nucleotides outside the gene matches: 2. The CDR3 extends over 12 amino acids. Here the CDR3 reads CSEGTGDNEQFF. The CDR3, as DNA: TGCAGCGAGGGGACAGGGGACAATGAGCAGTTCTTC.

The chain uses TRBV13 and TRBJ1-4; D remains unclear. CDR3 length: 15 residues. Germline V gene sequence: CDR1 PRHDT, CDR2 FYEKMQ (reference sequence). V was cut by 2 bases and J by 4 bases, with 11 bases left in between. Here the CDR3 DNA reads TGTGCCAGCAGCTTAAGTCGGGGAGGTAATGAAAAACTGTTTTTT. Its protein product is CASSLSRGGNEKLFF.

The chain uses TRBV19 and TRBJ2-1, with 7 bases identical to TRBD2. The CDR3 spans 14 residues. With 7 bases clipped from V and 2 bases from J, the junction kept 5 bases outside the gene matches. The germline V gene encodes CDR1 LNHDA and CDR2 SQIVND (reference sequence). The CDR3 region is CASMRESPYNEQFF. The CDR3 DNA reads TGTGCCAGTATGCGGGAGAGCCCCTACAATGAGCAGTTCTTC.